Described below is a single T cell receptor beta chain sequence and its context. This receptor's antigen is unknown. Base qualities are not at hand, and no much larger clone is one base apart. The cohort comprised some 700 healthy bone marrow donors. At the time of sampling, all cohort members were nominally healthy, though unrecorded immune exposures were likely present. The donor was CMV seronegative and belonged to the group of 320 or so seronegative cohort members. A peripheral blood sample was provided by each donor, and peripheral blood mononuclear cells were used for TCR beta sequencing. Genomic DNA was extracted from the blood cell samples with the Qiagen DNeasy Blood Extraction Kit. These data are taken from a study of cytomegalovirus exposure and HLA in healthy donors (dated by TCRdb to about 2017). About the study as a whole: An earlier analysis of approximately 640 of the donors reported approximately 270 Gb of sequence data and more than 90 million unique TCR beta sequences from 150 million to 200 million T cells. The number of donors typed differed by locus, with 629-630 for A, B, C, DRB1 and DQB1, roughly 520 for DQA1, 600 to 610 for DPA1, and over 400 for DPB1. The study was designed to test whether signatures of past pathogen exposure could be identified by cataloging public T cell receptors. A separate validation cohort of approximately 120 different subjects was used in addition to the roughly 700-subject first cohort. Donor age, sex, ethnicity and CMV serostatus were compiled together with the repertoire data. Roughly 310 gigabases of sequencing data and 78 million or so unique TCR sequences were included in an early release covering about 600 HLA-typed donors. Of the approximately 370 genotyped donors, 65% to 90% were placed in the genetic ancestry cluster associated with self-reported Caucasian donors. Several DR-DQ haplotypes were treated as single units for association and clustering because of strong linkage in the cohort. A later genetic analysis used genome-wide SNP genotypes for about three fifths of the roughly 700 donors, treating that subset as a discovery cohort. The study used immunosequencing to profile the T cell repertoires of approximately 640 subjects and linked those repertoires to cytomegalovirus serostatus. An earlier analysis of 500 to 750 of the donors applied high-throughput TCR beta sequencing to assess whether each TCR beta V gene segment acted as functional or pseudogenic. A later analysis re-examined previously published TCR beta repertoires from 610 or so donors and added high-resolution HLA genotyping to investigate patterns of TCR occurrence. HLA typing included class I and class II loci at four-digit resolution. To predict cytomegalovirus infection status, the study combined high-throughput TCR immunosequencing, statistical association of individual TCRs with disease status, and machine learning. On average, roughly 250,000 unique TCR beta nucleotide sequences were sequenced per donor among a few hundred genotyped donors of the cohort, with roughly 19% of those sequences being non-productive. In the later analysis, no new phenotypic data were used to find candidate immune exposures; instead, reliance was placed on TCR beta sequences and their occurrence across donors. All discovery cohort repertoires had been generated on a single sequencing platform. Overall results and qualifications from the work: Correlated functional status among segregating V segments might reflect linkage disequilibrium, but an unknown experimental factor could not be ruled out. In an earlier analysis of some 640 of the donors, most TCR beta V segments were observed in productive rearrangements about 87% or about 30% of the time, broadly matching IMGT annotations. Because HLA typing was unavailable for some donors at each locus, only the typed subset was used in association tests. In a later analysis, HLA-associated TCR beta chains were found to be more clonally expanded and to have lower generation probabilities than equally common non-associated chains. In a later analysis, most CMV-associated TCR beta chains were found to appear HLA-restricted, with HLA associations seemingly driven largely by CMV exposure. Roughly uniform sequencing depth across donors was assumed in presence/absence analyses, although this assumption may not hold. Because the 87-base-pair reads could not distinguish some IMGT-functional V segments, including TRBV6-2 and TRBV6-3, those segments were excluded. For the cohort, immune exposure information was limited to CMV serostatus. At a false discovery rate of 0.05, a later analysis linked about 16,000 TCR beta sequences to specific HLA alleles. When HLA alleles, especially DR and DQ, strongly co-occurred, attributing TCR associations to individual alleles was difficult. The classifier was reported to diagnose cytomegalovirus status with high specificity and sensitivity in both the original cohort and the validation cohort. It was suggested by the authors that the approach could potentially be generalized to other disease states and immunological phenotypes. According to a later analysis, parvovirus B19, influenza, CMV and Epstein-Barr virus appeared linked to several top co-occurrence clusters. The cohort was sequenced for TCR beta chains only, and without alpha or paired-chain data the features that could be detected were limited. In a later genetic analysis, fewer N-insertions in productive TCRs were reported among donors in an Asian-associated ancestry cluster than the approximately 710-donor mean. A further reported finding was that TCR beta sequences accurately predicted the HLA-A and HLA-B alleles for most subjects in the first cohort. In the study, roughly 160 TCR beta chains were listed as associated with cytomegalovirus. According to a later analysis, TCR association rates differed among HLA loci, with DRB1 alleles showing the most associated TCRs and HLA-C alleles showing the fewest. Because counts were too low, about 17 rarely observed V segments, including chromosome 9 orphons, were excluded from the earlier analysis of a few hundred of the donors. While some public TCRs were present in many individuals, most TCR sequences turned up only very rarely across donors. An association between a missense DCLRE1C variant and V-gene and J-gene trimming of TCR beta chains was found in a later genetic analysis and replicated in an independent cohort. A group of highly shared sequence variants was considered likely to be a technical artifact of the sequencing pipeline. A few of the identified cytomegalovirus-associated TCR beta chains were confirmed in vitro to be specific for cytomegalovirus antigens.

Receptors were amplified or captured by the immunoSEQ multiplex PCR assay. A mixture of 60 forward primers for TCR Vbeta segments and 13 reverse primers for TCR Jbeta segments was used in the multiplex PCR. The CDR3 region of rearranged TCR beta genes was amplified from genomic DNA with a multiplex PCR assay. The Illumina HiSeq System was used to sequence the amplified TCR beta libraries as 87-base-pair reads. For the original study's pipeline: In a later analysis, tens of millions of unique TCR beta chains were counted across the roughly 670 repertoires, and around 10 million of these chains were shared by at least two donors. Raw reads were error-corrected and collapsed into unique sequences by a nearest-neighbor algorithm in which closely related sequences were merged to remove PCR and sequencing errors. To assign V, D and J gene segments, CDR3 sequences were aligned to IMGT reference sequences. For a sequence to be retained, a match of at least six nucleotides to both a V gene segment and a J gene segment was required. Rearrangements were classified as productive when the CDR3 lacked stop codons and remained in frame with V and J, and all other rearrangements were classified as non-productive. Following IMGT convention, CDR3 was defined as the stretch from the second conserved V-encoded cysteine up to the conserved J-encoded phenylalanine. In an earlier analysis of 550 to 650 of the donors, sequences lacking an unambiguous match to a single V gene segment were excluded. An earlier analysis of a few hundred of the donors classified V segments as functional when productive rearrangements were above 56.7% and as segregating when the standard deviation between donors was above 5%. A statistical classification framework was built to diagnose cytomegalovirus status from the catalog of TCR beta chain sequences. V and J gene assignment, in a later analysis, came from comparing TCR nucleotide sequences with IMGT/GENE-DB human TR gene sequences. A later analysis assigned CDR3 sequences and most-parsimonious VDJ recombination scenarios with the TCRdist pipeline. A later analysis defined each TCR beta chain by its CDR3 amino acid sequence plus V-gene family, and excluded reads lacking a unique V-gene family. In a later analysis, around 600 highly shared, low-generation-probability nucleotide sequences were removed to address suspected cross-contamination and a sequencing artifact. In a later analysis, a clonal expansion index for each public chain was calculated from normalized within-repertoire ranks of inferred template counts. A later analysis computed generation probabilities with a VDJ recombination model fitted to out-of-frame rearrangements, and checked the results against IGoR. In a later analysis, TCR-TCR, TCR-HLA and TCR-CMV co-occurrence was scored with hypergeometric tests, and a repertoire-size bias correction was applied to TCR pairs. False discovery rates were estimated in a later analysis by permuting HLA or CMV assignments 20 times. In a later analysis, co-occurring TCRs were grouped with DBSCAN, and TCRdist sequence similarity was added when clustering was performed within HLA-allele-positive subsets. For co-occurrence clustering, repertoires with fewer than 30,000 or more than 120,000 public chains were excluded, along with roughly 5 repertoires with anomalous nucleotide sharing. In TCRdb, the immuneACCESS table is reduced to in-frame sequences with V and J assigned. These tables do not hold every clone; where another copy was compared, an unresolved V gene accounts for under half, and the others remain unexplained. That table gives V, J and clone size, and the DNA gave D and trimming. The sample yields about 160,000 clones; approximately 88% were counted once. The ten largest account for more than 1.5% of the sample.

V is clipped by 2 bases and J by 6 bases, and the sequence between their germline boundaries is 8 bases long. CDR1 MNHNS and CDR2 SASEGT were looked up in the germline V gene. The CDR3 numbers 14 residues from cysteine through phenylalanine. The retained sequence is limited to the CDR3, 42 bases, with the frame set at the first base. Recombination joined TRBV6-1 with TRBJ1-6, with the D gene not confidently named. The sequence was obtained from a woman under 30 in good health and CMV-seronegative. What was sequenced was PBMCs. The CDR3 protein sequence reads: CASSEYGVNSPLHF. In nucleotide form, the sequence is TGTGCCAGCAGTGAATACGGGGTTAATTCACCCCTCCACTTT.